This T cell receptor (beta chain) originates from a study of blood T cell repertoires in COVID-19. Some clones are missing from TCRdb's copy, which holds only in-frame ones; the method was immunoSEQ multiplex PCR. Altogether 200,000 to 250,000 clones are present, 87% being singletons, with the ten largest covering 6% to 7%. V lost 3 bases and J lost 8; bases outside the gene matches: 4. The germline CDR1 and CDR2 sequences are ENHRY and SYGVKD. The CDR3 extends over 13 amino acids. Sequencing was done on a sample of PBMCs or T cells enriched from blood (not recorded which). V gene TRBV10-3 combines with J gene TRBJ1-1; 9 bases fit TRBD1. This clonotype was sampled from a woman aged 30 to 39 with acute COVID-19. This CDR3 reads CAISDVQGAEAFF. The CDR3 DNA sequence: TGTGCCATCAGTGACGTACAGGGGGCCGAAGCTTTCTTT.